This note documents a single T cell receptor (beta chain) sequence. The source of the sample is a study of T cell changes during pregnancy in multiple sclerosis. The repertoire was sequenced with immunoSEQ multiplex PCR; TCRdb's copy has only in-frame clones and lacks some. The sample lists just under 45,000 clones, 95% to 96% occurring once. Per the germline V gene, CDR1 is SNHLY and CDR2 is FYNNEI. The CDR3 sequence is 13 residues long. The ends were cut back, 5 bases at V and 0 bases at J, with 5 bases in the middle. The clonotype comes from a female donor with multiple sclerosis, enrolled in a pregnancy study. J is TRBJ1-5 and V is TRBV2; D not resolved. The input for sequencing was peripheral blood, taken in the second trimester of pregnancy. In DNA form, the CDR3 reads TGTGCCAGCAGTCGAGATAGCAATCAGCCCCAGCATTTT. It translates to CASSRDSNQPQHF.